A selection of T cell receptor beta chains follows, all from one sample in a study of CD8+ T cells in alopecia areata. Assay used: immunoSEQ multiplex PCR; TCRdb lists only in-frame clones, some missing. The table shows some 5,500 clones, with just over 60% occurring only once. This specimen was skin, taken at week 0. The origin of the receptors is a human donor with alopecia areata. CDR3s leave out the opening cysteine and the closing phenylalanine or tryptophan. Fields, in order: J gene, V gene, CDR3 protein.

TRBJ2-3,TRBV29-1,SVEPADTQY
TRBJ2-6,TRBV7-9,ASSLGSSGANVLT
TRBJ2-3,TRBV7-9,ASSLNGGTDTQY
TRBJ1-2,TRBV4-2,ASSQDVGQGNYGYT
TRBJ1-2,TRBV5-8,ASSSQRRGFT
TRBJ1-2,TRBV28,ASSSRKEAGFYGYT
TRBJ2-3,TRBV10-3,AISSTGDRGRITTDTQY
TRBJ1-1,TRBV27,ASSLRLGNTEAF
TRBJ2-7,TRBV5-6,ASSVNYEQY
TRBJ1-2,TRBV7-9,ASTRQGQSSNYGYT
TRBJ1-5,TRBV6-5,ASSYSGGPKWH
TRBJ1-2,TRBV6-6,ASSYSGSYYGYT
TRBJ2-4,TRBV2,ASSVGVGTIAKNIQY
TRBJ2-1,TRBV6-1,ASSEWGQGGDNEQF
TRBJ1-4,TRBV5-5,ASSLERTNEKLF
TRBJ1-1,TRBV7-9,ASSLEPGPAEAF
TRBJ1-2,TRBV5-6,ASSPKRYESTYGYT
TRBJ1-5,TRBV2,ASSPDRGNQPQH
TRBJ1-6,TRBV5-1,ASSRDVGSPLH
TRBJ1-4,TRBV4-2,ASSQNIPTNEKLF
TRBJ1-1,TRBV9,ASGVGVGTGGAF
TRBJ1-1,TRBV2,ASSEWSEAF
TRBJ1-1,TRBV10-2,ASSGQGLGAEAF
TRBJ1-5,TRBV5-5,ASQGGTDNQPQH
TRBJ1-2,TRBV6-1,ASISGQANYGYT
TRBJ2-1,TRBV7-9,AVGGLAGAPIYNEQF
TRBJ1-2,TRBV6-6,ASSTNKAGTVYGYT
TRBJ1-2,TRBV6-5,ASRGTGRDGYT
TRBJ2-6,TRBV2,ASRVRQGLYSGANVLT
TRBJ1-4,TRBV5-1,ASRMGQAGEKLF
TRBJ2-7,TRBV27,ASSQSRSKEQY
TRBJ2-7,TRBV6-1,ASRAWTGRTNEQY
TRBJ2-7,TRBV29-1,SVEEGYEQY
TRBJ2-1,TRBV5-1,ASSLQGGPLYNEQF
TRBJ2-1,TRBV11-3,ASSPGRSSYNEQF
TRBJ1-2,TRBV27,ASSRGTGTLDYGYT
TRBJ2-7,TRBV4-1,ASSQDALRDKGKRSSYEQY
TRBJ2-3,TRBV25-1,ASSGAGYDTQY
TRBJ1-3,TRBV9,ASSIDSYSGNTIY
TRBJ2-7,TRBV15,ATSREGEQY